These T cell receptor beta chains were read from a single sample in a study of shared clonotypes between healthy human individuals. TCRdb keeps only in-frame clones here, not all; method: immunoSEQ multiplex PCR. The table includes some 530,000 clones, around 73% detected once. The sequenced sample was PBMCs. The source of these receptors is a woman between 40 and 50 years old in good health. Some clones in this sample may be carry-over from other donors' samples. Each CDR3 is given with its conserved first and last residue. Fields, in order: clone size, D gene, V gene, J gene, CDR3 DNA, CDR3 protein. A D gene is named only where the DNA matches it firmly. Rows may omit the clone size; those that give it use once, few, many or a size class.

clone size: few; D gene: TRBD1; V gene: TRBV6-5; J gene: TRBJ2-3; CDR3 DNA: TGTGCCAGCAGTTATAGCAGGGACAGCAGCACAGATACGCAGTATTTT; CDR3 protein: CASSYSRDSSTDTQYF
clone size: few; D gene: NA; V gene: TRBV7-9; J gene: TRBJ1-3; CDR3 DNA: TGTGCCAGCAGCTCCGGGGCGGGAAACACCATATATTTT; CDR3 protein: CASSSGAGNTIYF
clone size: NA; D gene: TRBD2; V gene: TRBV5-1; J gene: TRBJ2-5; CDR3 DNA: TGCGCCAGCAGCCCCCTAGATCCCGGACTAGAAGAGACCCAGTACTTC; CDR3 protein: CASSPLDPGLEETQYF
clone size: NA; D gene: NA; V gene: TRBV2; J gene: TRBJ1-5; CDR3 DNA: TGTGCCAGCAACAGGGAAGGCGGCAATCAGCCCCAGCATTTT; CDR3 protein: CASNREGGNQPQHF
clone size: many; D gene: NA; V gene: TRBV30; J gene: TRBJ1-5; CDR3 DNA: TGTGCCTGGAGTGGGACGGGGAATCAGCCCCAGCATTTT; CDR3 protein: CAWSGTGNQPQHF
clone size: NA; D gene: NA; V gene: TRBV28; J gene: TRBJ2-2; CDR3 DNA: TGTGCCAGCAGTCCTCCGGGGCAAACGGGGACCGGGGAGCTGTTTTTT; CDR3 protein: CASSPPGQTGTGELFF
clone size: NA; D gene: NA; V gene: TRBV7-9; J gene: TRBJ1-1; CDR3 DNA: TGTGCCAGCAGCCAGGACACTGAAGCTTTCTTT; CDR3 protein: CASSQDTEAFF
clone size: NA; D gene: NA; V gene: TRBV28; J gene: TRBJ2-7; CDR3 DNA: TGTGCCAGCAACAAGCGGGTGGGCTCCTACGAGCAGTACTTC; CDR3 protein: CASNKRVGSYEQYF
clone size: NA; D gene: NA; V gene: TRBV28; J gene: TRBJ2-7; CDR3 DNA: TGTGCCAGCAGTACCGGGACATTTTACGAGCAGTACTTC; CDR3 protein: CASSTGTFYEQYF
clone size: NA; D gene: NA; V gene: TRBV18; J gene: TRBJ1-1; CDR3 DNA: TGTGCCAGCTCACCGACGGGCTCGGGCACTGAAGCTTTCTTT; CDR3 protein: CASSPTGSGTEAFF
clone size: NA; D gene: NA; V gene: TRBV19; J gene: TRBJ2-1; CDR3 DNA: TGTGCCAGTACCTTCGGGGACGGACGGGAAATTCCTGACAATGAGCAGTTCTTC; CDR3 protein: CASTFGDGREIPDNEQFF
clone size: NA; D gene: NA; V gene: TRBV2; J gene: TRBJ1-4; CDR3 DNA: TGTGCCAGCAGGAGGTGGGGCACTAATGAAAAACTGTTTTTT; CDR3 protein: CASRRWGTNEKLFF
clone size: few; D gene: TRBD1; V gene: TRBV15; J gene: TRBJ2-7; CDR3 DNA: TGTGCCACCAGCAGAGGGGGCGACAGGGGCCCTTCCTACGAGCAGTACTTC; CDR3 protein: CATSRGGDRGPSYEQYF
clone size: few; D gene: TRBD2; V gene: TRBV5-1; J gene: TRBJ2-7; CDR3 DNA: TGCGCCAGCAGCCGGACTAGCGGGAGCTACGAGCAGTACTTC; CDR3 protein: CASSRTSGSYEQYF
clone size: NA; D gene: TRBD1; V gene: TRBV7-8; J gene: TRBJ2-7; CDR3 DNA: TGTGCCAGCAGCTCGGGACAGCTAAGGGAGCAGTACTTC; CDR3 protein: CASSSGQLREQYF
clone size: few; D gene: TRBD1; V gene: TRBV7-9; J gene: TRBJ1-3; CDR3 DNA: TGTGCCAGCAGCTTAGAAGGGACAGGCTCTGGAAACACCATATATTTT; CDR3 protein: CASSLEGTGSGNTIYF
clone size: NA; D gene: TRBD2; V gene: TRBV6-5; J gene: TRBJ2-3; CDR3 DNA: TGTGCCAGCAGACTTGCCGGGGGGACAGATACGCAGTATTTT; CDR3 protein: CASRLAGGTDTQYF
clone size: few; D gene: TRBD1; V gene: TRBV5-4; J gene: TRBJ2-2; CDR3 DNA: TGTGCCAGCAGCTCACAGGGGACCGGGGAGCTGTTTTTT; CDR3 protein: CASSSQGTGELFF
clone size: few; D gene: TRBD1; V gene: TRBV2; J gene: TRBJ1-6; CDR3 DNA: TGTGCCAGCAGGCCGGGACAGGGTAATTCACCCCTCCACTTT; CDR3 protein: CASRPGQGNSPLHF
clone size: NA; D gene: NA; V gene: TRBV18; J gene: TRBJ2-5; CDR3 DNA: TGTGCCAGCTCACCAGCAGGGGTAGAGACCCAGTACTTC; CDR3 protein: CASSPAGVETQYF
clone size: once; D gene: NA; V gene: TRBV28; J gene: TRBJ2-3; CDR3 DNA: TGTGCCAGCAGTTTAGGTGGCTGGGGAGAGGATACGCAGTATTTT; CDR3 protein: CASSLGGWGEDTQYF
clone size: NA; D gene: TRBD2; V gene: TRBV7-3; J gene: TRBJ2-1; CDR3 DNA: TGTGCCAGCAGCTTAACGCTAGCGGACCTCTCCTACAATGAGCAGTTCTTC; CDR3 protein: CASSLTLADLSYNEQFF
clone size: NA; D gene: NA; V gene: TRBV5-1; J gene: TRBJ2-5; CDR3 DNA: TGCGCCAACGCCTTTCAAACGGTTCTAGAGACCCAGTACTTC; CDR3 protein: CANAFQTVLETQYF
clone size: NA; D gene: NA; V gene: TRBV7-8; J gene: TRBJ1-1; CDR3 DNA: TGTGCCAGCAGCTTAGACGCCGCCTTTGAAGCTTTCTTT; CDR3 protein: CASSLDAAFEAFF
clone size: NA; D gene: NA; V gene: TRBV10-3; J gene: TRBJ2-1; CDR3 DNA: TGTGCCATCAGTGAGTCCCCCATGAAAAATGAGCAGTTCTTC; CDR3 protein: CAISESPMKNEQFF
clone size: NA; D gene: TRBD1; V gene: TRBV28; J gene: TRBJ2-1; CDR3 DNA: TGTGCCAGCAGCCTCCGAGACAGGGCAACCCATGAGCAGTTCTTC; CDR3 protein: CASSLRDRATHEQFF
clone size: NA; D gene: NA; V gene: TRBV28; J gene: TRBJ2-3; CDR3 DNA: TGTGCCAGCAGTTTCCAGATTACCGTCACAGATACGCAGTATTTT; CDR3 protein: CASSFQITVTDTQYF
clone size: NA; D gene: NA; V gene: TRBV6-5; J gene: TRBJ2-1; CDR3 DNA: TGTGCCAGCAACCGTCTCCGGGCGAGGGACAATGAGCAGTTCTTC; CDR3 protein: CASNRLRARDNEQFF
clone size: NA; D gene: TRBD2; V gene: TRBV18; J gene: TRBJ2-1; CDR3 DNA: TGTGCCAGCTCACCACCGACTAGCGGGTCGGGTGAGCAGTTCTTC; CDR3 protein: CASSPPTSGSGEQFF
clone size: NA; D gene: TRBD2; V gene: TRBV5-8; J gene: TRBJ2-7; CDR3 DNA: TGTGCCAGCAGCTTGGGGACTAGCGGGAGTGGTGAGCAGTACTTC; CDR3 protein: CASSLGTSGSGEQYF
clone size: NA; D gene: TRBD1; V gene: TRBV7-2; J gene: TRBJ1-2; CDR3 DNA: TGTGCCAGCAGCGAAGACGGGACAGGGTATGGCTACACCTTC; CDR3 protein: CASSEDGTGYGYTF
clone size: NA; D gene: TRBD1; V gene: TRBV19; J gene: TRBJ2-4; CDR3 DNA: TGTGCCAGTAGTATGAAAGGGGGCGCATCCAAAAACATTCAGTACTTC; CDR3 protein: CASSMKGGASKNIQYF
clone size: NA; D gene: TRBD2; V gene: TRBV5-1; J gene: TRBJ2-3; CDR3 DNA: TGCGCCAGCAGCTACTTAGGGGCGGGAGTAGAAGATACGCAGTATTTT; CDR3 protein: CASSYLGAGVEDTQYF
clone size: NA; D gene: NA; V gene: TRBV5-1; J gene: TRBJ1-3; CDR3 DNA: TGCGCCAGCAGCTTGGATTCGGGGGGAAGCTCTGGAAACACCATATATTTT; CDR3 protein: CASSLDSGGSSGNTIYF
clone size: NA; D gene: TRBD2; V gene: TRBV5-1; J gene: TRBJ2-7; CDR3 DNA: TGCGCCAGCAGCTTGGTCGGGCTAGCGGGCTACGAGCAGTACTTC; CDR3 protein: CASSLVGLAGYEQYF
clone size: NA; D gene: NA; V gene: TRBV6-1; J gene: TRBJ1-2; CDR3 DNA: TGTGCCAGCACCCCGAGGGGTGCTAACTATGGCTACACCTTC; CDR3 protein: CASTPRGANYGYTF
clone size: NA; D gene: NA; V gene: TRBV28; J gene: TRBJ2-5; CDR3 DNA: TGTGCCAGCAGTAGGGGGGCCCAAGAGACCCAGTACTTC; CDR3 protein: CASSRGAQETQYF
clone size: NA; D gene: NA; V gene: TRBV6-5; J gene: TRBJ1-3; CDR3 DNA: TGTGCCAGCAGCCTTGGGGGCTCTGGAAACACCATATATTTT; CDR3 protein: CASSLGGSGNTIYF
clone size: NA; D gene: NA; V gene: TRBV28; J gene: TRBJ1-2; CDR3 DNA: TGTGCCAGCAGAGCGCCGGGACCCATAGAGGGCTACACCTTC; CDR3 protein: CASRAPGPIEGYTF
clone size: NA; D gene: NA; V gene: TRBV2; J gene: TRBJ1-1; CDR3 DNA: TGTGCCAGCAGTGAATTCTTAGGACGCCGGAACACTGAAGCTTTCTTT; CDR3 protein: CASSEFLGRRNTEAFF
clone size: NA; D gene: NA; V gene: TRBV5-6; J gene: TRBJ2-7; CDR3 DNA: TGTGCCAGCAGCGGTGGTCTTACCTACGAGCAGTACTTC; CDR3 protein: CASSGGLTYEQYF
clone size: few; D gene: NA; V gene: TRBV11-3; J gene: TRBJ2-1; CDR3 DNA: TGTGCCAGCAGCACCGGGCCAGACCGGGACAATGAGCAGTTCTTC; CDR3 protein: CASSTGPDRDNEQFF
clone size: NA; D gene: NA; V gene: TRBV19; J gene: TRBJ2-1; CDR3 DNA: TGTGCCAGTATTTCGCAGGGAGATGGGAATGAGCAGTTCTTC; CDR3 protein: CASISQGDGNEQFF
clone size: once; D gene: TRBD2; V gene: TRBV7-2; J gene: TRBJ2-5; CDR3 DNA: TGTGCCAGCAGCCCGGGTTTGGCGGGAGATTGGGAGACCCAGTACTTC; CDR3 protein: CASSPGLAGDWETQYF
clone size: NA; D gene: NA; V gene: TRBV7-3; J gene: TRBJ2-1; CDR3 DNA: TGTGCCAGCAGCTTAGGAGGGACAGCCAATGAGCAGTTCTTC; CDR3 protein: CASSLGGTANEQFF
clone size: NA; D gene: TRBD1; V gene: TRBV27; J gene: TRBJ1-2; CDR3 DNA: TGTGCCAGCAGTACGACAGGGGGCGATGGCGGTGGCTACACCTTC; CDR3 protein: CASSTTGGDGGGYTF
clone size: few; D gene: TRBD1; V gene: TRBV25-1; J gene: TRBJ2-7; CDR3 DNA: TGTGCCAGCAGTGGAAGATGGACAGGGAGCGTGCAGTACTTC; CDR3 protein: CASSGRWTGSVQYF
clone size: NA; D gene: NA; V gene: TRBV14; J gene: TRBJ2-1; CDR3 DNA: TGTGCCAGCAGTAATACAATCAGGGCCTACAATGAGCAGTTCTTC; CDR3 protein: CASSNTIRAYNEQFF